This T cell receptor (beta chain) was identified during a study of blood T cell repertoires in COVID-19. For the study at large: Samples of COVID-19 (acute and convalescent) were obtained from the United States, Italy and Spain.

The CDR3 is 15 residues long. Per the germline V gene, CDR1 is GTSNPN and CDR2 is SVGIG (reference sequence). Trimming stripped 1 base from V and 3 bases from J, with 16 bases between. Participants were placed into cohorts based on the clinical history they reported. The method was immunoSEQ multiplex PCR; TCRdb's version includes in-frame clones alone and lacks a portion of them. The table lists about 140,000 clones, about nine tenths of them singletons. Source material: PBMCs or T cells enriched from blood (not recorded which). The sequence came from a man in his fifties or sixties who had recovered from COVID-19. The V gene is TRBV30, the J gene TRBJ2-7, with TRBD2 as a possible D gene (5 bases). CDR3 amino acids: CAWSARDWRVYEQYF. CDR3 nucleotides: TGTGCCTGGAGTGCCAGAGACTGGCGGGTCTACGAGCAGTACTTC. The whole variable domain, filled in from reference TRBV30 and TRBJ2-7, reads SQTIHQWPATLVQPVGSPLSLECTVEGTSNPNLYWYRQAAGRGLQLLFYSVGIGQISSEVPQNLSASRPQDRQFILSSKKLLLSDSGFYLCAWSARDWRVYEQYFGPGTRLTVT.